The 13 T cell receptor beta chains in this list originate from one sample, sequenced in a study of T cells in Graves' hyperthyroidism and ophthalmopathy. Amplified TCR beta CDR3 regions derived from RNA transcripts. HTBI primers were employed in a first-round RT-PCR of the TCR CDR3. MiXCR, applied by TCRdb to the multiplex PCR reads, yields one record per CDR3 protein. The profile shows about 350,000 distinct CDR3 sequences, around a sixth of them singletons. Material: blood. All receptors come from a woman aged 40 to 50 with Graves' ophthalmopathy.

The chain links TRBV13 to TRBJ2-7, with a possible D match to TRBD2 (6 bases). The CDR3 has 14 amino acids. V was clipped by 6 bases and J by 0 bases, with 12 bases between them. Germline assignment: CDR1 PRHDT and CDR2 FYEKMQ (reference sequence). CDR3 DNA sequence: TGTGCCAGCAGACGTAGCGGAAGCTCCTACGAGCAGTACTTC. Its protein is CASRRSGSSYEQYF.

Many counts were recorded for this clonotype. The rearrangement uses TRBV12-3 or TRBV12-4 and TRBJ1-6; TRBD1 agrees at 8 bases. With V trimmed by 2 bases and J by 9 bases, 6 bases remained unmatched. This CDR3 contains 15 residues. The CDR3 reads CASSLRQGASSPLHF. The CDR3 DNA reads TGTGCCAGCAGTTTAAGGCAGGGGGCAAGTTCACCCCTCCACTTT.

This clonotype was counted ten times or more. This chain uses TRBV28 with TRBJ1-1; 8 positions agree with TRBD1. With 2 bases clipped from V and 1 base from J, the junction kept 3 bases outside the gene matches. The germline V gene has CDR1 MDHEN and CDR2 SYDVKM. This CDR3 spans 15 amino acids. CDR3 sequence reads: CASSLTGQGNTEAFF. The CDR3 DNA reads as TGTGCCAGCAGTTTAACCGGACAGGGGAACACTGAAGCTTTCTTT.

There are many counts of this clonotype. The chain recombines TRBV7-9 with TRBJ1-1; TRBD1 agrees at 7 bases. With V trimmed by 5 bases and J by 12 bases, 9 bases remained unmatched. Germline assignment: CDR1 SEHNR and CDR2 FQNEAQ (reference sequence). The CDR3 covers 12 residues. CDR3 nucleotide sequence: TGTGCCAGCAGCGGAGGGACAGTCCGAACTTTCTTT. Translated, it gives CASSGGTVRTFF.

This clonotype was detected ten times or more. V usage is TRBV25-1 and J usage is TRBJ1-2; weak D call: TRBD1 (5 bases). The V gene's germline CDR1 is MGHDK and CDR2 SYGVNS. Trimming shortened V by 2 bases and J by 8 bases, and 18 bases separated the two germline ends. CDR3 length: 15 residues. The CDR3 sequence is CASSEGFHGGNGYTF. The CDR3 DNA follows: TGTGCCAGCAGTGAAGGGTTCCATGGGGGGAACGGCTACACCTTC.

This clonotype was seen many times. The chain's CDR3 is CASNPVRTGELFF. The DNA of the CDR3 is TGTGCCAGCAACCCTGTCCGCACCGGGGAGCTGTTTTTT. The rearrangement links TRBV12-3 or TRBV12-4 to TRBJ2-2; D call uncertain. V lost 7 bases to trimming and J lost 4 bases, with 10 bases between them. This CDR3 has 13 amino acids.

The chain links TRBV4-1 to TRBJ2-5, with a possible D match to TRBD1 (5 bases). The germline V and J ends were trimmed by 1 base and 3 bases, with 15 bases remaining between them. The germline gives CDR1 MGHRA, CDR2 YSYEKL. This CDR3 region has 16 residues. For the CDR3, the DNA is TGCGCCAGCAGCCAAGGGGGCCGGGTTTTCGAAGAGACCCAGTACTTC. This translates into CASSQGGRVFEETQYF.

This clonotype was counted many times. The gene calls are TRBV10-1 and TRBJ1-1; the match to TRBD1 covers 8 bases. The CDR3 covers 16 residues. The V gene's germline CDR1 is WNHNN and CDR2 SYGVQD (reference sequence). J lost 3 bases, V lost 1 base, and 7 bases had no gene match. Written as DNA, the CDR3 is TGCGCCAGCAGTGAGTTAAGGACAGGGCAAGACACTGAAGCTTTCTTT. Protein sequence: CASSELRTGQDTEAFF.

This clonotype was recorded many times. A read error may be the cause here, since a much bigger clone is one base away. V gene TRBV6-2 or TRBV6-3 combines with J gene TRBJ2-6; the D gene is possibly TRBD1 (5 bases). The CDR3 runs to 14 residues. Germline V gives CDR1 MNHEY, CDR2 SVGEGT. The CDR3 bases are TGTGCCACCCTCCCAGACTCTGGGGCCAGCGTCCTGACTTTC. Translating it yields CATLPDSGASVLTF.

Ten or more counts support this clonotype. The rearrangement uses TRBV6-2 or TRBV6-3 and TRBJ1-2; the D gene is possibly TRBD1 (5 bases). From germline, CDR1 is MNHEY and CDR2 SVGEGT. V shed 5 bases and J shed 3 bases, with 19 bases lying between them. The CDR3 extends over 16 amino acids. The CDR3 bases are TGTGCCAGCAGTCAAAACTCGGAGGGGATCGACTATGGCTACACCTTC. Residues: CASSQNSEGIDYGYTF.

This clonotype appeared many times. The chain couples TRBV12-3 or TRBV12-4 to TRBJ1-1; D remains ambiguous. V dropped 2 bases and J dropped 11 bases, with 12 bases sitting between them. The CDR3 has 12 residues. CDR3 in amino acids: CASSLSGGLAFF. DNA of the CDR3: TGTGCCAGCAGTTTAAGTGGCGGGCTTGCTTTCTTT.

This clonotype was picked up many times. This rearrangement joins TRBV7-8 to TRBJ2-6, with D unclear. Trimming removed 5 bases at V and 3 bases at J, with 17 bases between. The CDR3 runs to 17 residues. Germline CDR1 reads SGHVS; CDR2 reads FQNEAQ. CDR3 coding DNA: TGTGCCAGCAGCCAACCAAGGCTGGGGTTTGGGGCCAACGTCCTGACTTTC. As protein: CASSQPRLGFGANVLTF.

This clonotype was found many times. The chain carries TRBV20-1 and TRBJ2-7; D not certain. The length of the CDR3 is 13 residues. Trimming pared 4 bases from V and 2 bases from J, leaving 12 bases between. Germline CDR1 is DFQATT and CDR2 is SNEGSKA (reference sequence). The CDR3 spells CSANSLNAYEQYF. Written as DNA, the CDR3 is TGCAGTGCTAACAGTCTGAACGCCTACGAGCAGTACTTC.